One sample yielded the 22 T cell receptor beta chains listed below, sequenced in a study of T cells in tumors after PD-1 blockade. Libraries were prepared by immunoSEQ multiplex PCR; TCRdb keeps only in-frame clonotypes and omits some of them. The data show 13,000 to 15,000 clones, around 70% seen once. Sequencing was performed on tumor tissue, taken after anti-PD-1 treatment. These receptors originate from a human donor with cutaneous squamous cell carcinoma.

The table lists this clone with a few counts. The chain combines TRBV18 with TRBJ2-2; a possible D gene is TRBD1 (6 bases). V lost 3 bases to trimming and J lost 1 base, with 6 bases between them. CDR3 length: 14 residues. Germline V gene data show CDR1 as KGHSH and CDR2 as LQKENI. CDR3 loop: CASSPDRNTGELFF. Here the CDR3 DNA reads TGTGCCAGCTCACCGGACAGGAACACCGGGGAGCTGTTTTTT. The variable domain in full, with the rest retrieved from reference TRBV18 and TRBJ2-2, is NAGVMQNPRHLVRRRGQEARLRCSPMKGHSHVYWYRQLPEEGLKFMVYLQKENIIDESGMPKERFSAEFPKEGPSILRIQQVVRGDSAAYFCASSPDRNTGELFFGEGSRLTVL.

The table lists this clone with a few counts. This rearrangement joins TRBV3-1 (or the pseudogene TRBV3-2) to TRBJ1-2; D ambiguous. The CDR3 extends over 13 amino acids. V was cut by 4 bases and J by 1 base, with 7 bases left in between. The germline CDR1 and CDR2 sequences are LGHDT and YNNKEL (reference sequence). CDR3 residues: CASSRTDNYGYTF. CDR3 bases: TGTGCCAGCAGCCGGACGGATAACTATGGCTACACCTTC.

The chain has TRBV10-3 and TRBJ1-5; the D is unclear. The CDR3 runs 13 residues. CDR1 and CDR2 from the germline V gene are ENHRY and SYGVKD. Trimming took 5 bases from V and 7 from J, leaving 12 bases between them. The CDR3 coding sequence is TGTGCCATCAGTCCGGAGGGTATCCAGCCCCAGCATTTT. Its translation: CAISPEGIQPQHF.

The CDR3 DNA reads TGTGCCAGCAGCTCCCAGACCCCTTCCGAGCAGTACTTC. This encodes CASSSQTPSEQYF. The rearrangement uses TRBV7-9 and TRBJ2-7; no clear D. Germline CDR1 is SEHNR and CDR2 is FQNEAQ (reference sequence). V was trimmed by 4 bases and J by 6 bases, leaving 13 bases between them. There are 13 residues in the CDR3.

The chain joins TRBV7-2 to TRBJ2-7, with 8 bases aligning to TRBD2. This CDR3 contains 14 residues. Germline CDR1 is SGHTA and CDR2 is FQGNSA. V shed 0 bases, J shed 4 bases, and the junction held 2 bases outside the gene matches. CDR3 protein: CASSLAASGYEQYF. DNA of the CDR3: TGTGCCAGCAGCTTAGCGGCTAGCGGGTACGAGCAGTACTTC.

This sequence joins TRBV6-6 and TRBJ2-7, with TRBD2 as a possible D gene (5 bases). Germline V gives CDR1 MNHNY, CDR2 SVGAGI (reference sequence). This CDR3 comprises 13 residues. V was shortened by 8 bases and J by 4 bases, with 15 bases between the two germline ends. CDR3 nucleotides: TGTGCCAGCTCCCTCGAGCCGGGGTACGAGCAGTACTTC. Its protein is CASSLEPGYEQYF.

The rearrangement links TRBV6-5 to TRBJ2-1; D gene uncertain. The germline CDR1 and CDR2 sequences are MNHEY and SVGAGI. This CDR3 spans 14 amino acids. Trimming stripped 6 bases from V and 7 bases from J, with 16 bases between. The DNA for the CDR3 is TGTGCCAGCAGGGGTAAGCCCCTTAATAATGAGCAGTTCTTC. This encodes CASRGKPLNNEQFF.

This chain uses TRBV3-1 (or the pseudogene TRBV3-2) with TRBJ1-6; the match to TRBD1 covers 9 bases. The V and J ends lost 6 bases and 8 bases, in that order; junction bases with no gene match: 8. The CDR3 spans 15 residues. Germline CDR1 reads LGHDT; CDR2 reads YNNKEL (reference sequence). The CDR3 reads CASSTNRGQDSPLHF. The CDR3, as DNA: TGTGCCAGCAGTACAAACAGGGGGCAAGATTCACCCCTCCACTTT.

J is TRBJ1-2 and V is TRBV30; D possibly corresponds to TRBD1 (5 bases). V lost 3 bases, J lost 2 bases, and 16 bases lay in between. Germline V CDR1 and CDR2: GTSNPN, SVGIG (reference sequence). The CDR3 loop spans 15 amino acids. This CDR3 reads CAWSQVGGMNYGYTF. The CDR3 nucleotides read TGTGCCTGGAGCCAGGTTGGGGGGATGAACTATGGCTACACCTTC. The variable domain in full, completed from reference TRBV30 and TRBJ1-2, reads SQTIHQWPATLVQPVGSPLSLECTVEGTSNPNLYWYRQAAGRGLQLLFYSVGIGQISSEVPQNLSASRPQDRQFILSSKKLLLSDSGFYLCAWSQVGGMNYGYTFGSGTRLTVV.

The chain recombines TRBV2 with TRBJ2-1; no clear D gene. The CDR3 runs 12 residues. V was trimmed by 6 bases and J by 6 bases, leaving 9 bases between them. Germline V lookup: CDR1 SNHLY, CDR2 FYNNEI. CDR3 nucleotides: TGTGCCAGCAGCAGCTACCTCAATGAGCAGTTCTTC. As protein: CASSSYLNEQFF.

The rearrangement uses TRBV24-1 and TRBJ2-1; 10 bases agree with TRBD2. The CDR3 has 16 amino acids. The V gene end was trimmed by 3 bases and the J gene end by 4 bases; junction bases not matched to a gene: 5. The germline V gene has CDR1 KGHDR and CDR2 SFDVKD. CDR3 sequence (DNA): TGTGCCACCAGTGATCAACTAGCGGGACAATACAATGAGCAGTTCTTC. Amino acid sequence: CATSDQLAGQYNEQFF.

The V gene is TRBV28, the J gene TRBJ1-1; D not certain. V lost 2 bases and J 3 bases, leaving 7 bases between the germline ends. The CDR3 consists of 13 residues. The germline V gene encodes CDR1 MDHEN and CDR2 SYDVKM. The CDR3 here is CASSLAQDTEAFF. The CDR3, as DNA: TGTGCCAGCAGTTTAGCGCAGGACACTGAAGCTTTCTTT.

The chain couples TRBV18 to TRBJ2-7, with 7 bases that match TRBD1. Trimming removed 3 bases from V and 0 bases from J; junction bases left unmatched: 8. Germline values: CDR1 KGHSH, CDR2 LQKENI. This CDR3 has 16 amino acids. The CDR3 nucleotides read TGTGCCAGCTCACCCCTATTGACAGGGAGCTCCTACGAGCAGTACTTC. Translated: CASSPLLTGSSYEQYF.

The chain carries TRBV6-6 and TRBJ1-2, with no clear D. The CDR3 runs 16 residues. Germline V gene data show CDR1 as MNHNY and CDR2 as SVGAGI (reference sequence). The V end was cut by 6 bases, the J end by 4 bases, with 21 bases between. The CDR3 region is CASSRKPSGDSYGYTF. The CDR3 DNA follows: TGTGCCAGCAGCCGGAAACCCTCCGGGGATAGCTATGGCTACACCTTC.

By proportion, this clone is medium-sized. The V call is TRBV9, the J call TRBJ2-3; D unclear. Per the germline V gene, CDR1 is SGDLS and CDR2 is YYNGEE. V was cut by 0 bases and J by 6 bases, with 8 bases left in between. This CDR3 region has 13 residues. CDR3 in DNA: TGTGCCAGCAGCGTAGGAGTAGCCGATACGCAGTATTTT. Its protein is CASSVGVADTQYF. Full variable domain (missing parts from reference TRBV9 and TRBJ2-3): DSGVTQTPKHLITATGQRVTLRCSPRSGDLSVYWYQQSLDQGLQFLIQYYNGEERAKGNILERFSAQQFPDLHSELNLSSLELGDSALYFCASSVGVADTQYFGPGTRLTVL.

The gene calls are TRBV7-9 and TRBJ2-7; no reliable D call. V lost 3 bases, J lost 4 bases, and 7 bases lay in between. This CDR3 contains 12 residues. The germline gives CDR1 SEHNR, CDR2 FQNEAQ (reference sequence). CDR3 loop: CASSFRQYEQYF. The DNA for the CDR3 is TGTGCCAGCAGCTTCCGGCAGTACGAGCAGTACTTC.

This clone counts as medium-sized. The rearrangement joins TRBV5-4 to TRBJ2-5; D gene uncertain. From germline, CDR1 is SGHNT and CDR2 YYREEE (reference sequence). V lost 4 bases to trimming and J lost 5 bases, with 12 bases between them. CDR3 length: 13 amino acids. The CDR3 is CASSTDAWETQYF. CDR3 in DNA: TGTGCCAGCAGCACGGACGCCTGGGAGACCCAGTACTTC.

V gene TRBV11-3 combines with J gene TRBJ1-1; D is perhaps TRBD1 (5 bases). Germline CDR1 reads SGHNT; CDR2 reads YENEEA. V lost 5 bases, J lost 0 bases, and 13 bases lay in between. The CDR3 runs to 15 residues. The CDR3: CASSGGKGMNTEAFF. CDR3 in DNA: TGTGCCAGCAGCGGGGGTAAGGGAATGAACACTGAAGCTTTCTTT.

J is TRBJ1-3 and V is TRBV5-1; unclear D gene. Trimming left V 1 base short and J 1 base short, with 3 bases between. The germline gives CDR1 SGHRS, CDR2 YFSETQ. The CDR3 totals 13 residues. The CDR3 is CASSLYSGNTIYF. CDR3 in DNA: TGCGCCAGCAGCTTGTATTCTGGAAACACCATATATTTT.

For the CDR3, the DNA is TGCGCCAGCAGCCAACAGGGCCAAGAGACCCAGTACTTC. Protein product: CASSQQGQETQYF. The rearrangement links TRBV5-1 to TRBJ2-5; perhaps TRBD1 as D (6 bases). The germline V and J ends were trimmed by 4 bases and 1 base, with 8 bases remaining between them. The CDR3 is made up of 13 amino acids. Germline-derived CDR1 and CDR2 are SGHRS and YFSETQ.

The rearrangement links TRBV5-1 to TRBJ2-2, with 8 bases aligning to TRBD2. The J segment lost 0 bases and the V segment lost 3 bases, leaving 1 base of the junction unmatched. CDR1 SGHRS and CDR2 YFSETQ come from the germline V gene. CDR3 length equals 15 residues. Written as DNA, the CDR3 is TGCGCCAGCAGCTCGGGACTAGCGAACACCGGGGAGCTGTTTTTT. Residues: CASSSGLANTGELFF. The variable domain in full, completed from reference TRBV5-1 and TRBJ2-2, reads KAGVTQTPRYLIKTRGQQVTLSCSPISGHRSVSWYQQTPGQGLQFLFEYFSETQRNKGNFPGRFSGRQFSNSRSEMNVSTLELGDSALYLCASSSGLANTGELFFGEGSRLTVL.

The rearrangement links TRBV11-3 to TRBJ2-7, with 11 bases matching TRBD2. The CDR3 consists of 16 residues. Germline trimming cut 5 bases from V and 3 bases from J; bases unmatched to any gene: 9. Germline assignment: CDR1 SGHNT and CDR2 YENEEA. As DNA, the CDR3 is TGTGCCAGCAGCGTAAGTGGGGGGACTAGCGGCTACGAGCAGTACTTC. Amino acids: CASSVSGGTSGYEQYF.